The rows below give T cell receptor beta chains drawn from one sample of a study of blood T cell repertoires in COVID-19. Repertoires were generated with immunoSEQ multiplex PCR, while TCRdb's copy carries only in-frame clones and drops some. The profile shows 70,000 or so clones, more than 70% of them singletons. Sequencing input: peripheral blood. The receptors come from a man between 45 and 60 years old with acute or convalescent COVID-19. CDR3s leave out the opening cysteine and the closing phenylalanine or tryptophan. Fields, in order: V gene, J gene, CDR3 protein.

V gene: TRBV30; J gene: TRBJ2-1; CDR3 protein: AWSPWTSRSSYNEQF
V gene: TRBV19; J gene: TRBJ2-1; CDR3 protein: ASSMASSYNEQF
V gene: TRBV5-1; J gene: TRBJ1-1; CDR3 protein: ASSPAGNTEAF
V gene: TRBV27; J gene: TRBJ1-2; CDR3 protein: ARERDGGMGYT
V gene: TRBV18; J gene: TRBJ1-1; CDR3 protein: ASSEYRGMNTEAF
V gene: TRBV19; J gene: TRBJ2-6; CDR3 protein: ASISGAGANVLT
V gene: TRBV5-6; J gene: TRBJ1-1; CDR3 protein: ASSLVGARAYTEAF
V gene: TRBV5-1; J gene: TRBJ1-2; CDR3 protein: ASSVGTLTLYNGYT
V gene: TRBV6-5; J gene: TRBJ1-2; CDR3 protein: ASARGLSDYGYT
V gene: TRBV4-2; J gene: .; CDR3 protein: ASSQDPGQGGYEQY
V gene: TRBV18; J gene: TRBJ1-1; CDR3 protein: ASSPLREGNTEAF
V gene: TRBV29-1; J gene: TRBJ1-4; CDR3 protein: SVLGDGGEKLF
V gene: TRBV7-2; J gene: TRBJ2-1; CDR3 protein: ASRGGAGGYNEQF
V gene: TRBV5-1; J gene: TRBJ2-3; CDR3 protein: ASSLLTGEDTQY
V gene: TRBV2; J gene: TRBJ2-7; CDR3 protein: ASKTGGINTYEQY
V gene: TRBV19; J gene: TRBJ1-5; CDR3 protein: ASTAGGQPQH
V gene: TRBV19; J gene: TRBJ1-6; CDR3 protein: ASSMGQGNSPLH
V gene: TRBV19; J gene: TRBJ1-1; CDR3 protein: ASKPGNTEAF
V gene: TRBV19; J gene: TRBJ2-3; CDR3 protein: ASSISGTPDTQY
V gene: TRBV3-1/TRBV3-2; J gene: TRBJ2-3; CDR3 protein: ASSQVGSTDTQY
V gene: TRBV11-2; J gene: TRBJ2-7; CDR3 protein: ASSLEIAGLYEQY
V gene: TRBV9; J gene: TRBJ2-5; CDR3 protein: ASSVGLAGTQLETQY
V gene: TRBV14; J gene: TRBJ2-7; CDR3 protein: ASSQDPGRGSYEQY
V gene: TRBV5-4; J gene: TRBJ2-1; CDR3 protein: ASSRTTATNEQF
V gene: TRBV4-2; J gene: TRBJ2-7; CDR3 protein: ASSQNTGSYEQY
V gene: TRBV7-3; J gene: TRBJ1-2; CDR3 protein: ASSLNPGNYGYT
V gene: TRBV12-3/TRBV12-4; J gene: TRBJ1-2; CDR3 protein: ASSRDRGDGYT
V gene: TRBV2; J gene: TRBJ1-5; CDR3 protein: ASSKGLGAYSNQPQH
V gene: TRBV6-5; J gene: TRBJ2-1; CDR3 protein: ASSYQSGMLSGEQF
V gene: TRBV7-5; J gene: TRBJ2-3; CDR3 protein: ARSSQFTDTQY
V gene: TRBV10-3; J gene: TRBJ2-3; CDR3 protein: AIRRGSGSADTQY
V gene: TRBV27; J gene: TRBJ1-4; CDR3 protein: ASSPLQGTREKLF
V gene: TRBV27; J gene: TRBJ2-7; CDR3 protein: ASRALNRGQWGEQY
V gene: TRBV3-1/TRBV3-2; J gene: TRBJ2-3; CDR3 protein: ASSQDLAGGTDTQY
V gene: TRBV19; J gene: TRBJ1-1; CDR3 protein: ASSIGQGNTEAF
V gene: TRBV6-1; J gene: TRBJ1-1; CDR3 protein: ASSDAGLGIDLATEAF
V gene: TRBV6-5; J gene: TRBJ1-3; CDR3 protein: ASSRDISGNTIY
V gene: TRBV2; J gene: TRBJ1-5; CDR3 protein: ASSEGATSNQPQH
V gene: TRBV7-3; J gene: TRBJ1-1; CDR3 protein: ASSLTVRENTEAF
V gene: TRBV7-8; J gene: TRBJ1-6; CDR3 protein: ASSLSGGYNSPLH
V gene: TRBV27; J gene: TRBJ2-6; CDR3 protein: ASSPDRDGANVLT
V gene: TRBV19; J gene: TRBJ1-6; CDR3 protein: ASSISGENNSPLH
V gene: TRBV6-6; J gene: TRBJ2-7; CDR3 protein: ASGTGRGYEQY
V gene: TRBV3-1/TRBV3-2; J gene: TRBJ1-5; CDR3 protein: ASSSTGEQPQH
V gene: TRBV10-3; J gene: TRBJ2-5; CDR3 protein: AISELTGGLTRQETQY
V gene: TRBV19; J gene: TRBJ2-7; CDR3 protein: ASSGTRRGEQY
V gene: TRBV11-2; J gene: TRBJ1-2; CDR3 protein: ASSPRQNYGYT
V gene: TRBV7-9; J gene: TRBJ2-3; CDR3 protein: ASSLGVSAALGDTQY
V gene: TRBV20-1; J gene: TRBJ2-7; CDR3 protein: SAGAYEQY